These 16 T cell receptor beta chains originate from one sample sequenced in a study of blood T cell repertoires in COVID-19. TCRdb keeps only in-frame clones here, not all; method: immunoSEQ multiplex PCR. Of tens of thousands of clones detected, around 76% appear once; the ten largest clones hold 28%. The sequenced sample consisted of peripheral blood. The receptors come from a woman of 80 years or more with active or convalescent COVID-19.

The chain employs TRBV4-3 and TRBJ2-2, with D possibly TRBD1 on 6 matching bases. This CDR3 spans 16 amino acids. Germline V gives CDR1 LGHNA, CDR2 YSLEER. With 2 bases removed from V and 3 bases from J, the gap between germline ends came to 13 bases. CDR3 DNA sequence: TGCGCCAGCAGCCAAACCGGGACAACTTACACCGGGGAGCTGTTTTTT. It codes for CASSQTGTTYTGELFF.

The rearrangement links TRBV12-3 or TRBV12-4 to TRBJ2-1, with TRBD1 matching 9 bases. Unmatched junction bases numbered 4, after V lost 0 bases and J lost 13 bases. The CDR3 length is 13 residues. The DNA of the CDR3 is TGTGCCAGCAGTTTAGCGGGGACAGGGACCCAGTTCTTC. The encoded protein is CASSLAGTGTQFF.

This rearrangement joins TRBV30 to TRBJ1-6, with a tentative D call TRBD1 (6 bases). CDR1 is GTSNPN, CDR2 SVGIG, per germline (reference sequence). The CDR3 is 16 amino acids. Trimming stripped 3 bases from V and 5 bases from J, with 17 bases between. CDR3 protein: CAWSIIGTLDNSPLHF. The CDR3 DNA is TGTGCCTGGAGCATCATCGGGACACTTGATAATTCACCCCTCCACTTT.

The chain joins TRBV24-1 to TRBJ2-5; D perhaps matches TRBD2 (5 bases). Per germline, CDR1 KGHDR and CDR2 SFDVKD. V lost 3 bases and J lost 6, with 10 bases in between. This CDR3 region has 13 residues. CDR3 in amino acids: CATSDGTTKTQYF. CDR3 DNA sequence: TGTGCCACCAGTGATGGTACGACTAAGACCCAGTACTTC.

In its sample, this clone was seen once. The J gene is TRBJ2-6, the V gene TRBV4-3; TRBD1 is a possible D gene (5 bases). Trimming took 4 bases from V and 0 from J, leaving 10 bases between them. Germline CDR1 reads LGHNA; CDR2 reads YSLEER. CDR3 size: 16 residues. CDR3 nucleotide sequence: TGCGCCAGCAGCCCCCAGGGCAACTCTGGGGCCAACGTCCTGACTTTC. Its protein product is CASSPQGNSGANVLTF.

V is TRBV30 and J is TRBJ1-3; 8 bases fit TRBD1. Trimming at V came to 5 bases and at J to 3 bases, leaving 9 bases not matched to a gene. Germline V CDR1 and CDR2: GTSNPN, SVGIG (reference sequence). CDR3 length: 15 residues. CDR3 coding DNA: TGTGCCTGGGGAGATTACAGGGGGAGTGGAAACACCATATATTTT. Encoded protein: CAWGDYRGSGNTIYF. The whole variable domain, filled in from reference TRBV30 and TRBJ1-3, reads SQTIHQWPATLVQPVGSPLSLECTVEGTSNPNLYWYRQAAGRGLQLLFYSVGIGQISSEVPQNLSASRPQDRQFILSSKKLLLSDSGFYLCAWGDYRGSGNTIYFGEGSWLTVV.

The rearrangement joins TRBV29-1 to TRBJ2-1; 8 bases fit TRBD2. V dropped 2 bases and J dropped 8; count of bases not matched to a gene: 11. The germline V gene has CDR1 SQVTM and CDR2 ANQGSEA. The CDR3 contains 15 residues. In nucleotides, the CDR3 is TGCAGCGTTGAACTTGGTGCGGGGGGCCCCTATGAGCAGTTCTTC. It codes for CSVELGAGGPYEQFF.

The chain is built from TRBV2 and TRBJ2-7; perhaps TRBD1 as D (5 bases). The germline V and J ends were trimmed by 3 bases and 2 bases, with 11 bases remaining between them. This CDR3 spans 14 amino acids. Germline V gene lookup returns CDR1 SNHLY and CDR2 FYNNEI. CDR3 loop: CASSEGRAPYEQYF. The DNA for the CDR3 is TGTGCCAGCAGTGAGGGCAGGGCCCCCTACGAGCAGTACTTC. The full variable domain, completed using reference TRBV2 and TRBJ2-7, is EPEVTQTPSHQVTQMGQEVILRCVPISNHLYFYWYRQILGQKVEFLVSFYNNEISEKSEIFDDQFSVERPDGSNFTLKIRSTKLEDSAMYFCASSEGRAPYEQYFGPGTRLTVT.

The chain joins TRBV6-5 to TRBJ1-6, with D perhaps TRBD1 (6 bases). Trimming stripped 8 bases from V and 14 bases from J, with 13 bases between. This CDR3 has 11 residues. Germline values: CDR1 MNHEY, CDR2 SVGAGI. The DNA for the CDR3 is TGTGCCAGCCAGGGGACCGCGGCCCTCCACTTT. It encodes CASQGTAALHF.

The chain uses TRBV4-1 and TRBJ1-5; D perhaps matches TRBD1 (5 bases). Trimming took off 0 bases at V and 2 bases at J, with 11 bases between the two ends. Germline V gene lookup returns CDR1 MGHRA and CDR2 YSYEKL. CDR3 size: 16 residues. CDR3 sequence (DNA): TGCGCCAGCAGCCAAGATGTGGGGCTAGGCAATCAGCCCCAGCATTTT. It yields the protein CASSQDVGLGNQPQHF.

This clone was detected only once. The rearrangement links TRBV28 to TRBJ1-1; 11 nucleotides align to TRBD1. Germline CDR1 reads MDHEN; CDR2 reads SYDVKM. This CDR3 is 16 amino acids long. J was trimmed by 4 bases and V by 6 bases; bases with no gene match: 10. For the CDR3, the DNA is TGTGCCAGCAGCCGCGGGGACAGGGGGGAAGGCACTGAAGCTTTCTTT. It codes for CASSRGDRGEGTEAFF.

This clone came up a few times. The CDR3 reads CASSPRTGRGYGYTF. In DNA form, the CDR3 reads TGCGCCAGCAGCCCTCGGACAGGGAGGGGCTATGGCTACACCTTC. V and J are TRBV5-1 and TRBJ1-2, with 8 nucleotides matching TRBD1. The germline gives CDR1 SGHRS, CDR2 YFSETQ. The V gene end was trimmed by 4 bases and the J gene end by 4 bases; junction bases not matched to a gene: 9. The CDR3 is 15 residues long.

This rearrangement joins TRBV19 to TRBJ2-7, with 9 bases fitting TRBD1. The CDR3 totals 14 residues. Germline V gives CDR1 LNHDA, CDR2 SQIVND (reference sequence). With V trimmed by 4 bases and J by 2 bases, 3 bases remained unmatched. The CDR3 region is CASSTGTGTYEQYF. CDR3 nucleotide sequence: TGTGCCAGTAGTACCGGGACAGGGACCTACGAGCAGTACTTC.

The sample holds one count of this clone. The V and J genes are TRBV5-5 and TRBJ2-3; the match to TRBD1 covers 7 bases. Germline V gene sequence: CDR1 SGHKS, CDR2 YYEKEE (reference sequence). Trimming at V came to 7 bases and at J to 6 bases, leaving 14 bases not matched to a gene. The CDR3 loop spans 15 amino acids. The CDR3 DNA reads TGTGCCAGCTCCCAGTGGGGACAGTCGTTGGATACGCAGTATTTT. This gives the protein CASSQWGQSLDTQYF.

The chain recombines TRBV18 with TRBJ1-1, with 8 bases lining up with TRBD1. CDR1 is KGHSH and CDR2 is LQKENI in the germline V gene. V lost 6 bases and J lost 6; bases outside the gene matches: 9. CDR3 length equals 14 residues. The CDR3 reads CASSRFQGASEAFF. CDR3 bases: TGTGCCAGCTCGCGCTTCCAGGGGGCTTCTGAAGCTTTCTTT.

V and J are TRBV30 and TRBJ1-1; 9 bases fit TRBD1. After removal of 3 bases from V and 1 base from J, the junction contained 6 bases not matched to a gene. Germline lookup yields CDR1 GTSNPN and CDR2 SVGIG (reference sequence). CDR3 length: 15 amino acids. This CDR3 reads CAWRRQGVQNTEAFF. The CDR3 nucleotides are TGTGCCTGGAGGCGACAGGGGGTGCAGAACACTGAAGCTTTCTTT.